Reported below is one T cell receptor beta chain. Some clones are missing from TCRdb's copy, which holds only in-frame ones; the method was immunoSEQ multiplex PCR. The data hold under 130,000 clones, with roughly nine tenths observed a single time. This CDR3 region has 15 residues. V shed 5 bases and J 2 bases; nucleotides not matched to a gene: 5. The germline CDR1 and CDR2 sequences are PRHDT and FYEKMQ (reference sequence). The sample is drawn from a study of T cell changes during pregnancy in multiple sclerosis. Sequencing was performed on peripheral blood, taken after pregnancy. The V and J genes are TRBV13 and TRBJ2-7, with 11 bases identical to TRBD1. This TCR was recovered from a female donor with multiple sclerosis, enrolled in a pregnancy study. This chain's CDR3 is CASSAPGQGAYEQYF. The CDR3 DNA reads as TGTGCCAGCAGCGCTCCGGGACAGGGGGCCTACGAGCAGTACTTC.